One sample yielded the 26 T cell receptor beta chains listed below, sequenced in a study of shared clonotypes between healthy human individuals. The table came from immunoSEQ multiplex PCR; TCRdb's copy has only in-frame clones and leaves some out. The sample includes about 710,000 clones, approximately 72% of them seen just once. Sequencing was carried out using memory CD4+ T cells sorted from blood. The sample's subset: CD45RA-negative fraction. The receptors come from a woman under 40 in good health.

The CDR3 DNA sequence: TGTGCCAGCCGCGATTGGGGGGCTGAAGCTTTCTTT. This encodes CASRDWGAEAFF. This chain joins TRBV11-2 and TRBJ1-1; D is possibly TRBD1 (5 bases). CDR1 is SGHAT and CDR2 is FQNNGV in the germline V gene. Trimming removed 8 bases at V and 6 bases at J, with 13 bases between. The CDR3 loop spans 12 amino acids.

In DNA form, the CDR3 reads TGTGCCAGTAGTACCACACGACGAGTGGCAAACTATGGCTACACCTTC. This gives the protein CASSTTRRVANYGYTF. The chain carries TRBV19 and TRBJ1-2; D is uncertain. V lost 4 bases, J lost 2 bases, and 17 bases lay in between. Looked up from germline, CDR1 is LNHDA and CDR2 is SQIVND (reference sequence). The CDR3 covers 16 residues.

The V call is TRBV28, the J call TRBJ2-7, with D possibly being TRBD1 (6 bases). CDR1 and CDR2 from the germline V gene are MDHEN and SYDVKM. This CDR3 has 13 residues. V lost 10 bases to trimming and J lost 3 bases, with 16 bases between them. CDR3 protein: CAINRDMNYEQYF. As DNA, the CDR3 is TGTGCCATCAACCGGGACATGAACTACGAGCAGTACTTC.

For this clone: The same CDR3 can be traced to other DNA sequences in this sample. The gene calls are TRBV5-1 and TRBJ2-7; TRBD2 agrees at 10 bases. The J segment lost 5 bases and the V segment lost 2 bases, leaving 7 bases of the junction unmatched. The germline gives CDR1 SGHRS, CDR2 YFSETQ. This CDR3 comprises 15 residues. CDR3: CASSLGAGGVHEQYF. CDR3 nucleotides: TGCGCCAGCAGCTTAGGAGCGGGAGGGGTCCACGAGCAGTACTTC. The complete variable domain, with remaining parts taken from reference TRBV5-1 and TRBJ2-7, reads KAGVTQTPRYLIKTRGQQVTLSCSPISGHRSVSWYQQTPGQGLQFLFEYFSETQRNKGNFPGRFSGRQFSNSRSEMNVSTLELGDSALYLCASSLGAGGVHEQYFGPGTRLTVT.

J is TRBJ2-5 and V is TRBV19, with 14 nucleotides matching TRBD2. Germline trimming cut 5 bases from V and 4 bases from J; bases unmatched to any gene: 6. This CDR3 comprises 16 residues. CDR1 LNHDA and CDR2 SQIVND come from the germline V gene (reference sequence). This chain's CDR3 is CASSSGLAGVAETQYF. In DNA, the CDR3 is TGTGCCAGTAGTTCGGGACTAGCGGGAGTCGCAGAGACCCAGTACTTC.

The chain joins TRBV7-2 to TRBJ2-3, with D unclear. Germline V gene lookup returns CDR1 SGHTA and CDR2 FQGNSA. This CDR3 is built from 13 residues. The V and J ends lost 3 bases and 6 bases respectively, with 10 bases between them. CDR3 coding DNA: TGTGCCAGCAGCTTGGGGTTAACGGATACGCAGTATTTT. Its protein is CASSLGLTDTQYF.

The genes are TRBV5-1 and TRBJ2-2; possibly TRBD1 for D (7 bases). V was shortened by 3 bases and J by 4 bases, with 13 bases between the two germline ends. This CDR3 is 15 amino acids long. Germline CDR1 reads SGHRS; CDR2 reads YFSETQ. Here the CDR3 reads CASSSQGGSTGELFF. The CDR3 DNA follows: TGCGCCAGCAGCTCCCAGGGGGGTAGCACCGGGGAGCTGTTTTTT.

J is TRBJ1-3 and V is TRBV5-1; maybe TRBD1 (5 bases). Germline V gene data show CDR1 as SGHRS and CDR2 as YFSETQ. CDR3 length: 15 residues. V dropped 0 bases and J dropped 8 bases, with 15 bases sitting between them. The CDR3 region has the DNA TGCGCCAGCAGCTTGGCGGGGGACGTCTGGGACACCATATATTTT. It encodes CASSLAGDVWDTIYF.

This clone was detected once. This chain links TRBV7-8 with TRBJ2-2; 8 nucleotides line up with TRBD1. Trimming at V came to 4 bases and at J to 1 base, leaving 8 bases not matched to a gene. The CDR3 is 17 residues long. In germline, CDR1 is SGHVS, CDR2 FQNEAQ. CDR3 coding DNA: TGTGCCAGCAGCTCTTTGCGACAGGGGCGGAACACCGGGGAGCTGTTTTTT. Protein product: CASSSLRQGRNTGELFF.

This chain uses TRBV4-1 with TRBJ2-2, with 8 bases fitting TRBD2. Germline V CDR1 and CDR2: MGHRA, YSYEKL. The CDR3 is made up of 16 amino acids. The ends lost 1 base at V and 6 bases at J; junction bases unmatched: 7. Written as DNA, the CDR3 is TGCGCCAGCAGCCAAGGACCCCTAGCGGGTCCCGGGGAGCTGTTTTTT. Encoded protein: CASSQGPLAGPGELFF.

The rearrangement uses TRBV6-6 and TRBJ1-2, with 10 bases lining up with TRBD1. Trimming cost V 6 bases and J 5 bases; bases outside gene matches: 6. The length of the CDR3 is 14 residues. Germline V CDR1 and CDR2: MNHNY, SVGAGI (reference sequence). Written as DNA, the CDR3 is TGTGCCAGCAGGGGGACAGGGGAGAATTATGGCTACACCTTC. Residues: CASRGTGENYGYTF.

In DNA form, the CDR3 reads TGTGCCAGCAGTTACGGTCGGGACAGGGACACCGGGGAGCTGTTTTTT. Translation gives CASSYGRDRDTGELFF. The V gene is TRBV6-5, the J gene TRBJ2-2, with 9 bases aligning to TRBD1. The trim removed 2 bases at V and 3 bases at J, leaving 4 bases unmatched. The V gene's germline CDR1 is MNHEY and CDR2 SVGAGI. There are 16 residues in the CDR3.

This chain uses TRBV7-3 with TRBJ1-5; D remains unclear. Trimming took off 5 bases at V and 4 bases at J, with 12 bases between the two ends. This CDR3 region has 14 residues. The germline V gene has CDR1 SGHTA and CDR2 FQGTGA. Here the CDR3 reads CASSTPTMNQPQHF. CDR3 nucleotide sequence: TGTGCCAGCAGCACCCCCACTATGAATCAGCCCCAGCATTTT.

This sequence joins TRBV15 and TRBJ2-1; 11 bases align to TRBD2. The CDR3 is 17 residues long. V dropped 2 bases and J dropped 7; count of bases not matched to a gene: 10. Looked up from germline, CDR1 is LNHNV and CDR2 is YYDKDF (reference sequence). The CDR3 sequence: CATSRSPTSGSSNEQFF. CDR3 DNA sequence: TGTGCCACCAGCAGATCCCCTACTAGCGGGAGTTCGAATGAGCAGTTCTTC.

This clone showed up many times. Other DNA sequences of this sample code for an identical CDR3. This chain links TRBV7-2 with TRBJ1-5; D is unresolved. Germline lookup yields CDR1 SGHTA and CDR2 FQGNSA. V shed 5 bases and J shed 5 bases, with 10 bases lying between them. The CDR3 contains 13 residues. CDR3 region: CASSRQEYQPQHF. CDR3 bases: TGTGCCAGCAGCCGTCAGGAATATCAGCCCCAGCATTTT.

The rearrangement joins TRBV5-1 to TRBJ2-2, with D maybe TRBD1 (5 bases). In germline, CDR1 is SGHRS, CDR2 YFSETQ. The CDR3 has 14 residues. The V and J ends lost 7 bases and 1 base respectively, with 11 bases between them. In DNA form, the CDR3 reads TGCGCCAGCGCAACAGGAGAGAACACCGGGGAGCTGTTTTTT. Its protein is CASATGENTGELFF.

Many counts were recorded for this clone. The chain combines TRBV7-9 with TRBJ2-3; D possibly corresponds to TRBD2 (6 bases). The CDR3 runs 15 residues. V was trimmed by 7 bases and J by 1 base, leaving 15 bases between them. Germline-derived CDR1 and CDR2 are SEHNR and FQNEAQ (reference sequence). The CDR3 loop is CASTGGSSGTDTQYF. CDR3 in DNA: TGTGCCAGCACAGGTGGCTCTAGCGGCACAGATACGCAGTATTTT. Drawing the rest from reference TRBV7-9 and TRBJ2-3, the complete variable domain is DTGVSQNPRHKITKRGQNVTFRCDPISEHNRLYWYRQTLGQGPEFLTYFQNEAQLEKSRLLSDRFSAERPKGSFSTLEIQRTEQGDSAMYLCASTGGSSGTDTQYFGPGTRLTVL.

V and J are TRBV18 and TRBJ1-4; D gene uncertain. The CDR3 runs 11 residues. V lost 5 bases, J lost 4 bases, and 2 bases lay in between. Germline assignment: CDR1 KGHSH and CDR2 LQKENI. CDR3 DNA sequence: TGTGCCAGCTCAAATAATGAAAAACTGTTTTTT. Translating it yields CASSNNEKLFF.

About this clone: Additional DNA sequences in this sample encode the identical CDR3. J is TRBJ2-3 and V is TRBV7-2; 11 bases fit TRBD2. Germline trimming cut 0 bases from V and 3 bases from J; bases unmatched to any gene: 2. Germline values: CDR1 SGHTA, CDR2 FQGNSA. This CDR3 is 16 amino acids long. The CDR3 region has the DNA TGTGCCAGCAGCTTAGCGCGACTAGCGGGAACAGATACGCAGTATTTT. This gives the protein CASSLARLAGTDTQYF.

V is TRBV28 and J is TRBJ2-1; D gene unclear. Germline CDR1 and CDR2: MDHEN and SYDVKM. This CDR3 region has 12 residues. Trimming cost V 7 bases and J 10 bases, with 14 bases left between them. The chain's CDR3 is CASTMSWKEQFF. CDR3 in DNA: TGTGCCAGCACTATGAGTTGGAAGGAGCAGTTCTTC.

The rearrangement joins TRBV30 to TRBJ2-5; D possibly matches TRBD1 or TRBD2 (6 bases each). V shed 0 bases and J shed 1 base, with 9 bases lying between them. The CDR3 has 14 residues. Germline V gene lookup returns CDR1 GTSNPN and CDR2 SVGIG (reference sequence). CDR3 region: CAWSVKGGQETQYF. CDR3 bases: TGTGCCTGGAGTGTAAAGGGGGGCCAAGAGACCCAGTACTTC.

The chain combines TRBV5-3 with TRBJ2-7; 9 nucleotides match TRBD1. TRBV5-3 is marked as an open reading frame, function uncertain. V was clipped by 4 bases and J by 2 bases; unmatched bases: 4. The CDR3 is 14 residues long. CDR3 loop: CARSTGTGTYEQYF. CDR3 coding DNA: TGTGCCAGAAGCACCGGGACAGGGACCTACGAGCAGTACTTC.

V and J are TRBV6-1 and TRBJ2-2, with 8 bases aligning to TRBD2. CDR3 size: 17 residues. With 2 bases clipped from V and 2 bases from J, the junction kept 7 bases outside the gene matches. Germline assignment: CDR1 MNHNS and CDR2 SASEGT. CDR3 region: CASSEPSGRFNTGELFF. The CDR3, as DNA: TGTGCCAGCAGTGAACCCAGCGGGAGATTTAACACCGGGGAGCTGTTTTTT.

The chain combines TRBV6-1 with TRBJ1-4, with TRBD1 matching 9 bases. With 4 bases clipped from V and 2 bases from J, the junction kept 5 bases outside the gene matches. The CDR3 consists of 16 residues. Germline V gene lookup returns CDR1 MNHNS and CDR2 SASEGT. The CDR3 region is CASSVGQGNTNEKLFF. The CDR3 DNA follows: TGTGCCAGCAGTGTCGGACAGGGGAACACTAATGAAAAACTGTTTTTT.

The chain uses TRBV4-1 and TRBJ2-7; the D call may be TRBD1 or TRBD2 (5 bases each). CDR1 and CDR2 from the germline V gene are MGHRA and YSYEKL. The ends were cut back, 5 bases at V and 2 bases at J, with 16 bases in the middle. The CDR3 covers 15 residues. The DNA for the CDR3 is TGCGCCAGCAGCACTTCCGGGACGGTGGCCTACGAGCAGTACTTC. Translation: CASSTSGTVAYEQYF.

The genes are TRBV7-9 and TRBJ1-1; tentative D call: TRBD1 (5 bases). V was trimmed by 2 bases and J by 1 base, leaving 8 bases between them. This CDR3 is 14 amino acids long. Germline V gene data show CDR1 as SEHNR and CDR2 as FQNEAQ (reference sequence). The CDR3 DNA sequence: TGTGCCAGCAGCTTACCAGGGAGGAACACTGAAGCTTTCTTT. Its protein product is CASSLPGRNTEAFF.